The sequence of this TCR beta chain was determined in a study of OX40 agonist ivuxolimab in advanced cancers. Across the study: Anti-PD-1, anti-PD-L1 or anti-CTLA-4 therapy given earlier was allowed, and roughly 38% had some.

Study-wide findings and caveats: Averaging showed that CD8+ T cells had more expanded clones than CD4+ did. Which antigen the expanded peripheral T cells recognized is unknown.

Produced via immunoSEQ multiplex PCR; TCRdb's table is partial and in-frame only. Found here are 150,000 to 180,000 clones, approximately 94% of them singletons; the top ten hold 0.31%. This clone came up once. No antigen is known for it. V lost 4 bases, J lost 0 bases, and 13 bases lay in between. CDR1 and CDR2 from the germline V gene are MNHNY and SVGAGI (reference sequence). The CDR3 is 15 residues long. The source of this sequence is an adult with an advanced solid tumor such as melanoma, head and neck, liver or kidney cancer. The chain joins TRBV6-6 to TRBJ2-7; D gene uncertain. Material: CD4+ or CD8+ T cells sorted from blood, obtained in a trial of the OX40 agonist ivuxolimab. This CDR3 is CASSFVGLSSYEQYF. CDR3 coding DNA: TGTGCCAGCAGTTTCGTCGGCCTAAGCTCCTACGAGCAGTACTTC.